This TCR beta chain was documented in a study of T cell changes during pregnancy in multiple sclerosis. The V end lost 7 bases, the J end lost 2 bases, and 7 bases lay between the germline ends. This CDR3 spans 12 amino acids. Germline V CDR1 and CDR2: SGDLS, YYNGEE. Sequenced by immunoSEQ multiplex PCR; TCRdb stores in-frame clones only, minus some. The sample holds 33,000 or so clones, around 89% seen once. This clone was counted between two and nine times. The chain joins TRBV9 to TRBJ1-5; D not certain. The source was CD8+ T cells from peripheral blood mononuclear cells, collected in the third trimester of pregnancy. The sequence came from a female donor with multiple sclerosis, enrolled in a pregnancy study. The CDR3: CASGQGNQPQHF. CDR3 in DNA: TGTGCCAGCGGCCAGGGCAATCAGCCCCAGCATTTT.